The 17 T cell receptor beta chains reported below all come from one sample, sequenced in a study of radiation and T cells in renal cell carcinoma. Clones were read by immunoSEQ multiplex PCR, and TCRdb kept only the in-frame ones, dropping some. Here the sample spans some 120,000 clones, 88% being singletons. Time point denoted: blood 2 weeks post-SBRT. The treatment was: 15 Gy SBRT to primary tumor, nephrectomy 4 weeks later. The starting material was blood, obtained from a patient whose treatment included radiotherapy and nephrectomy. Receptors originate from a woman aged 70-85 years with renal cell carcinoma.

J is TRBJ2-3 and V is TRBV4-3; TRBD2 matches at 12 bases. CDR1 and CDR2 (germline): LGHNA, YSLEER. The trim removed 0 bases at V and 3 bases at J, leaving 4 bases unmatched. The CDR3 contains 17 residues. As DNA, the CDR3 is TGCGCCAGCAGCCAAGAGATACTAGCGGGGGGTACAGATACGCAGTATTTT. It translates to CASSQEILAGGTDTQYF.

This chain connects TRBV6-6 to TRBJ1-5; no firm D call. Germline V gene sequence: CDR1 MNHNY, CDR2 SVGAGI (reference sequence). The CDR3 has 12 residues. V shed 6 bases and J shed 4 bases, with 7 bases lying between them. CDR3 region: CASRESNQPQHF. The CDR3 nucleotides are TGTGCCAGCAGGGAAAGTAATCAGCCCCAGCATTTT.

The J gene is TRBJ2-4, the V gene TRBV13; D is possibly TRBD1 (6 bases). Trimming shortened V by 4 bases and J by 6 bases, and 19 bases separated the two germline ends. The CDR3 has 16 residues. Germline lookup yields CDR1 PRHDT and CDR2 FYEKMQ (reference sequence). CDR3 nucleotides: TGTGCCAGCAGCTCACAGGGAAAGGTCGGTGGAAACATTCAGTACTTC. It yields the protein CASSSQGKVGGNIQYF.

The gene calls are TRBV6-4 and TRBJ1-6, with 7 positions matching TRBD1. From germline, CDR1 is MRHNA and CDR2 SNTAGT. The CDR3 extends over 15 amino acids. Germline trimming cut 4 bases from V and 8 bases from J; bases unmatched to any gene: 8. DNA for the CDR3: TGTGCCAGCAGTGCGGACAGGTCACCATATTCACCCCTCCACTTT. Its translation is CASSADRSPYSPLHF.

The chain uses TRBV28 and TRBJ2-3; D possibly corresponds to TRBD1 (6 bases). CDR1 is MDHEN, CDR2 SYDVKM, per germline. V dropped 6 bases and J dropped 6 bases, with 16 bases sitting between them. CDR3 length: 14 amino acids. The CDR3 protein is CASRTTGWADTQYF. CDR3 DNA: TGTGCCAGCAGAACCACAGGGTGGGCGGATACGCAGTATTTT.

V and J are TRBV19 and TRBJ2-5; 11 bases map to TRBD2. V gave up 5 bases and J gave up 7 bases; unmatched junction bases: 21. This CDR3 spans 19 amino acids. In germline, CDR1 is LNHDA, CDR2 SQIVND (reference sequence). The CDR3 is CASSGGGRTGTSGRRTQYF. The CDR3 DNA is TGTGCCAGTAGTGGGGGCGGGAGAACCGGGACTAGCGGACGTAGGACCCAGTACTTC. Variable domain in full (rest from reference TRBV19 and TRBJ2-5): DGGITQSPKYLFRKEGQNVTLSCEQNLNHDAMYWYRQDPGQGLRLIYYSQIVNDFQKGDIAEGYSVSREKKESFPLTVTSAQKNPTAFYLCASSGGGRTGTSGRRTQYFGPGTRLLVL.

The V call is TRBV6-5, the J call TRBJ1-1, with 8 bases lining up with TRBD1. The V and J ends lost 6 bases and 5 bases, in that order; junction bases with no gene match: 11. CDR3 size: 15 residues. Germline lookup yields CDR1 MNHEY and CDR2 SVGAGI. In DNA, the CDR3 is TGTGCCAGCAGCCGGGGCGGGCAGGGGGCAACTGAAGCTTTCTTT. Amino acids: CASSRGGQGATEAFF.

The V call is TRBV7-8, the J call TRBJ2-5, with 13 bases lining up with TRBD2. Germline CDR1 SGHVS, CDR2 FQNEAQ. J was trimmed by 3 bases and V by 5 bases; bases with no gene match: 6. This CDR3 contains 16 residues. CDR3 nucleotides: TGTGCCAGCAGCCCAGGACTAGCGGGGGCAAAAGAGACCCAGTACTTC. It translates to CASSPGLAGAKETQYF.

Only one count was recorded for this clone. The chain links TRBV21-1 to TRBJ1-1. TRBV21-1 corresponds to a pseudogene. The CDR3 contains 10 residues. The CDR3 coding sequence is TGTGCCAGCAGCAAGGAAGACCCTCCCTTT. Amino acid sequence: CASSKEDPPF.

This chain uses TRBV11-2 with TRBJ2-7, with D possibly being TRBD1 or TRBD2 (5 bases each). The CDR3 is made up of 16 amino acids. The germline V gene has CDR1 SGHAT and CDR2 FQNNGV. V lost 1 base and J 0 bases, leaving 13 bases between the germline ends. CDR3 DNA: TGTGCCAGCAGCTTAGGGGTCGGGACCCACTCCTACGAGCAGTACTTC. The encoded protein is CASSLGVGTHSYEQYF.

The CDR3 region has the DNA TGTGCCAGCAGCTCCCCCCCGAACTATGGCTACACCTTC. It yields the protein CASSSPPNYGYTF. V usage is TRBV11-3 and J usage is TRBJ1-2; D not resolved. This CDR3 has 13 residues. V was trimmed by 4 bases and J by 2 bases, leaving 8 bases between them. Germline CDR1 is SGHNT and CDR2 is YENEEA.

V gene TRBV11-2 combines with J gene TRBJ2-7; D is possibly TRBD2 (6 bases). CDR1 is SGHAT and CDR2 is FQNNGV in the germline V gene. Trimming stripped 1 base from V and 6 bases from J, with 19 bases between. The CDR3 is 16 amino acids. The CDR3 DNA follows: TGTGCCAGCAGCTTAGTTATTGGCAGGAGGGTGGGCGAGCAGTACTTC. Protein product: CASSLVIGRRVGEQYF.

With regard to this clone: Distinct nucleotide sequences in the sample also encode this CDR3. The rearrangement links TRBV9 to TRBJ2-7; 7 nucleotides line up with TRBD2. The V gene's germline CDR1 is SGDLS and CDR2 YYNGEE. V lost 0 bases, J lost 0 bases, and 0 bases stayed unmatched. CDR3 length: 14 residues. The CDR3 DNA is TGTGCCAGCAGCGTAGGCGGGAGCTCCTACGAGCAGTACTTC. Protein: CASSVGGSSYEQYF.

The V call is TRBV5-1, the J call TRBJ2-7, with 12 nucleotides matching TRBD1. Per the germline V gene, CDR1 is SGHRS and CDR2 is YFSETQ. The junction had 10 bases not matched to a gene; V was cut back by 4 bases and J by 5 bases. The CDR3 runs to 16 residues. CDR3 sequence reads: CASSPNPGQGANEQYF. The CDR3 coding sequence is TGCGCCAGCAGCCCCAACCCGGGACAGGGGGCGAACGAGCAGTACTTC.

The chain recombines TRBV19 with TRBJ2-2, with D possibly TRBD1 on 7 matching bases. Per the germline V gene, CDR1 is LNHDA and CDR2 is SQIVND (reference sequence). The CDR3 is 15 amino acids. V was trimmed by 5 bases and J by 5 bases, leaving 15 bases between them. CDR3 in DNA: TGTGCCAGTAGTCACGCGGGACAGACAACCGGGGAGCTGTTTTTT. This codes for CASSHAGQTTGELFF.

This chain connects TRBV6-6 to TRBJ2-2, with TRBD2 matching over 7 bases. The CDR3 contains 16 residues. The V segment lost 7 bases and the J segment 2 bases; nucleotides outside the gene matches: 10. CDR1 is MNHNY and CDR2 is SVGAGI in the germline V gene (reference sequence). The CDR3 loop is CASTHTGGSNTGELFF. In DNA, the CDR3 is TGTGCCAGCACCCATACGGGGGGTTCAAACACCGGGGAGCTGTTTTTT.

V is TRBV19 and J is TRBJ2-5; no firm D call. The CDR3 totals 11 residues. The V gene's germline CDR1 is LNHDA and CDR2 SQIVND (reference sequence). V shed 3 bases and J shed 3 bases, with 2 bases lying between them. The CDR3 region is CASSIEETQYF. The CDR3 DNA reads as TGTGCCAGTAGTATCGAAGAGACCCAGTACTTC. The complete variable domain, with remaining parts taken from reference TRBV19 and TRBJ2-5, reads DGGITQSPKYLFRKEGQNVTLSCEQNLNHDAMYWYRQDPGQGLRLIYYSQIVNDFQKGDIAEGYSVSREKKESFPLTVTSAQKNPTAFYLCASSIEETQYFGPGTRLLVL.